This TCR beta chain derives from a study of cytomegalovirus exposure and HLA in healthy donors. Study at large: The approximately 120 million unique TCR beta sequences, from about 180 million T cells, were found by an earlier analysis. Falling in the Caucasian-associated ancestry cluster were 80% to 85% of 398 genotyped donors.

To note about this clone: The antigen is undetermined.

Overall study findings and caveats: In vitro, a few CMV-associated chains proved specific for CMV antigens. With later analysis, a missense DCLRE1C variant became linked to TCR beta V- and J-gene trimming.

V trimming: 1 base; J trimming: 4 bases; junction bases outside the gene matches: 7. This CDR3 has 16 amino acids. Germline CDR1 MGHDK, CDR2 SYGVNS. The PCR had 60 Vbeta and 13 Jbeta primers. Clones were sequenced by immunoSEQ multiplex PCR, and TCRdb holds only the in-frame ones, with some missing. In the table there are over 200,000 clones, 65% to 75% of which are singletons. The clonotype comes from a woman aged 25 to 45 in good health and CMV-seronegative. The material sequenced was PBMCs. The V call is TRBV25-1, the J call TRBJ1-3, with 7 bases identical to TRBD1. CDR3 loop: CASSEFEGAEGNTIYF. The CDR3 bases are TGTGCCAGCAGTGAATTTGAGGGGGCGGAAGGAAACACCATATATTTT.